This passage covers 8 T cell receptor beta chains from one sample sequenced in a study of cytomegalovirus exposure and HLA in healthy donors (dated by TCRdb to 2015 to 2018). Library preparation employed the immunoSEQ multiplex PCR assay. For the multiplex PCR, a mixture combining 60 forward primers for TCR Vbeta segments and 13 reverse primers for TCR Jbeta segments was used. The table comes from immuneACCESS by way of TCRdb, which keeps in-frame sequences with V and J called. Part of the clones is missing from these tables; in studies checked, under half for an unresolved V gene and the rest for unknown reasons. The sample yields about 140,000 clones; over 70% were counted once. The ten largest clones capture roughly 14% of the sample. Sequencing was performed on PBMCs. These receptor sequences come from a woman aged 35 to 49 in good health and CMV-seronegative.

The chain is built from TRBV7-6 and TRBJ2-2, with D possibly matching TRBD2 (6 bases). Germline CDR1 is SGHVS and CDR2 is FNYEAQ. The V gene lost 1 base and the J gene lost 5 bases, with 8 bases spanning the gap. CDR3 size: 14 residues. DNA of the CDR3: TGTGCCAGCAGCTTAGTGGCGGGGACCGGGGAGCTGTTTTTT. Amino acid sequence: CASSLVAGTGELFF.

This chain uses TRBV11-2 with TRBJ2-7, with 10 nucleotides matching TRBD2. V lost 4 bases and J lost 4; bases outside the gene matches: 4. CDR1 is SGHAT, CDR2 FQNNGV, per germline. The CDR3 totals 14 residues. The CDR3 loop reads CASSSSGSGYEQYF. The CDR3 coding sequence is TGTGCCAGCAGCTCTAGCGGGAGTGGTTACGAGCAGTACTTC.

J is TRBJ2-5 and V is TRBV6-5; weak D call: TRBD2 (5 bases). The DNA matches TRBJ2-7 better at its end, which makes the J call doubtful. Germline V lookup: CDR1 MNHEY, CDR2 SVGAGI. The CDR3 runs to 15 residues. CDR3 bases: TGTGCCAGCAGGCCCGAGGGAATGGGATTCTACGAGCAGTACTTC. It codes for CASRPEGMGFYEQYF.

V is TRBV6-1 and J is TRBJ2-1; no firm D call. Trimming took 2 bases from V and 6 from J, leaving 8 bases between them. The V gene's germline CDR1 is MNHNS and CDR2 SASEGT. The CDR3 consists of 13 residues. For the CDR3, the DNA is TGTGCCAGCAGTGAATCCGACATCAATGAGCAGTTCTTC. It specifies CASSESDINEQFF.

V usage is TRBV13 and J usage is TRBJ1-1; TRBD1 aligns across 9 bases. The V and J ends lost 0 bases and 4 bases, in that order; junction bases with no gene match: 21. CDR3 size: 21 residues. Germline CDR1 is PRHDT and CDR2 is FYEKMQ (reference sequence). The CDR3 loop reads CASSLGPLGRDREWRSTEAFF. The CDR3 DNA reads TGTGCCAGCAGCTTAGGCCCCCTGGGTAGGGACAGGGAATGGAGGAGCACTGAAGCTTTCTTT.

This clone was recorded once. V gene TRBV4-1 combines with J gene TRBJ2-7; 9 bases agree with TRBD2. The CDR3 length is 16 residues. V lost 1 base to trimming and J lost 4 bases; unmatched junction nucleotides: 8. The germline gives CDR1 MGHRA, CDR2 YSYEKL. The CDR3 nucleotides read TGCGCCAGCAGCCAAGCGATAGCGGGGGCACGGTACGAGCAGTACTTC. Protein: CASSQAIAGARYEQYF.

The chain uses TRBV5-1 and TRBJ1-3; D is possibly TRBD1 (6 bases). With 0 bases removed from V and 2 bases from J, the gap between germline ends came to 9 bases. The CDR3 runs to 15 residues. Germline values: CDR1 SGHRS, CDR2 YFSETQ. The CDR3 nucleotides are TGCGCCAGCAGCTTGGCAGGGGCGCCTGGAAACACCATATATTTT. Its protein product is CASSLAGAPGNTIYF.

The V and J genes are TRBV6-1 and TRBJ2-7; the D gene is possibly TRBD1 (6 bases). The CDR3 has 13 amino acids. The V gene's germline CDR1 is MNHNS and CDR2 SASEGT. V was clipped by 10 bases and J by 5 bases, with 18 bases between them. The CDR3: CATNAGERDEQYF. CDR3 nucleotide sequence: TGTGCCACTAACGCAGGGGAAAGAGACGAGCAGTACTTC.